One and the same sample provided the 26 T cell receptor beta chains below, sequenced in a study of CD8+ T cells in alopecia areata (dated by TCRdb to 2016 to 2019). The method behind the library was the immunoSEQ multiplex PCR assay. To provide template for TCR sequencing, every sample had RNA extracted and reverse transcribed into cDNA. Entries here come from immuneACCESS through TCRdb and include only in-frame sequences with V and J called. Some clones fail to appear in such tables; in the studies checked, an unresolved V gene covers under half of the shortfall, and the cause of the remainder is unknown. The sample yields 270,000 or so clones; about 62% were counted once. The ten largest clonotypes hold around 1.8% of the sample. Sample time point, as interpreted from the label and publication: 20 to 30 weeks on oral tofacitinib. The sample's treatment or condition label, decoded: oral pan-JAK inhibitor, 5-10 mg twice daily.

The sample here was CD4+ T cells sorted from blood, taken at week 24, from a patient treated with tofacitinib. These receptors all come from a human donor with alopecia areata.

The chain links TRBV29-1 to TRBJ2-5; no definite D call. Germline CDR1 SQVTM, CDR2 ANQGSEA. V lost 4 bases, J lost 2 bases, and 8 bases lay in between. The CDR3 has 12 residues. The CDR3 reads CSVVRRQETQYF. Written as DNA, the CDR3 is TGCAGCGTTGTTCGGCGACAAGAGACCCAGTACTTC.

This clone was counted between two and nine times. The chain couples TRBV4-1 to TRBJ1-1, with 7 bases matching TRBD1. V lost 1 base and J lost 9; bases outside the gene matches: 5. This CDR3 contains 13 residues. The germline CDR1 and CDR2 sequences are MGHRA and YSYEKL. CDR3 residues: CASSQGDRAQAFF. CDR3 nucleotides: TGCGCCAGCAGCCAAGGCGACAGGGCGCAAGCTTTCTTT.

The chain combines TRBV30 with TRBJ2-7, with TRBD1 matching 7 bases. The CDR3 spans 17 residues. The germline V gene has CDR1 GTSNPN and CDR2 SVGIG (reference sequence). After removal of 0 bases from V and 8 bases from J, the junction contained 19 bases not matched to a gene. The CDR3 DNA reads as TGTGCCTGGAGTGTACGCGACAGGGTGGGGCTTGGGGGACAGCAGTACTTC. Translation: CAWSVRDRVGLGGQQYF.

This clone came up a few times. This chain connects TRBV30 to TRBJ2-1; D is possibly TRBD2 (6 bases). Trimming shortened V by 0 bases and J by 5 bases, and 20 bases separated the two germline ends. The length of the CDR3 is 17 residues. The germline V gene has CDR1 GTSNPN and CDR2 SVGIG (reference sequence). The CDR3 here is CAWSVPTGLARDNEQFF. The CDR3 nucleotides read TGTGCCTGGAGTGTACCTACCGGGCTAGCGAGGGACAATGAGCAGTTCTTC.

This clone occurred a few times. The chain has TRBV18 and TRBJ1-1; D not certain. V lost 3 bases to trimming and J lost 2 bases, with 7 bases between them. Germline CDR1 is KGHSH and CDR2 is LQKENI. The CDR3 runs 13 residues. This CDR3 is CASSPEVNTEAFF. The CDR3 DNA sequence: TGTGCCAGCTCACCGGAAGTCAACACTGAAGCTTTCTTT.

V and J are TRBV30 and TRBJ1-6, with no clear D. V gave up 8 bases and J gave up 6 bases, with 14 bases separating them. The CDR3 totals 13 residues. From germline, CDR1 is GTSNPN and CDR2 SVGIG (reference sequence). The CDR3 spells CALQAVLNSPLHF. The DNA of the CDR3 is TGTGCCCTCCAGGCGGTACTTAATTCACCCCTCCACTTT.

J is TRBJ2-6 and V is TRBV5-6; no clear D gene. This CDR3 comprises 14 residues. V lost 0 bases and J 4 bases, leaving 5 bases between the germline ends. The V gene's germline CDR1 is SGHDT and CDR2 YYEEEE. In DNA form, the CDR3 reads TGTGCCAGCAGCTTGGAAACAGGGGCCAACGTCCTGACTTTC. It is translated as CASSLETGANVLTF.

This chain joins TRBV28 and TRBJ2-5, with D perhaps matching TRBD2 (6 bases). The CDR3 runs 12 residues. V lost 2 bases and J lost 6, with 7 bases in between. The germline V gene encodes CDR1 MDHEN and CDR2 SYDVKM. The chain's CDR3 is CASSLRGKTQYF. The CDR3 bases are TGTGCCAGCAGTTTACGCGGGAAGACCCAGTACTTC.

This chain uses TRBV10-3 with TRBJ1-2; D is undetermined. CDR3 length: 13 amino acids. The germline gives CDR1 ENHRY, CDR2 SYGVKD. The V gene lost 3 bases and the J gene lost 6 bases, with 11 bases spanning the gap. In DNA, the CDR3 is TGTGCCATCAGTGAAGGCGGGAGGGATGGCTACACCTTC. As protein: CAISEGGRDGYTF.

This chain uses TRBV7-2 with TRBJ2-4; 7 bases match TRBD1. V shed 3 bases and J 5 bases; nucleotides not matched to a gene: 1. Germline V CDR1 and CDR2: SGHTA, FQGNSA. CDR3 length equals 13 residues. The CDR3 region is CASSLGTENIQYF. The CDR3, as DNA: TGTGCCAGCAGCTTGGGGACAGAAAACATTCAGTACTTC.

This chain links TRBV29-1 with TRBJ1-2; D gene uncertain. Germline V gene sequence: CDR1 SQVTM, CDR2 ANQGSEA. This CDR3 spans 14 amino acids. V lost 0 bases, J lost 5 bases, and 13 bases lay in between. CDR3 in DNA: TGCAGCGTTGAAGATCTTTTAGGAGAGTATGGCTACACCTTC. Protein: CSVEDLLGEYGYTF.

A few counts support this clone. The chain joins TRBV10-3 to TRBJ1-6; D remains unclear. CDR3 size: 14 residues. Germline V gene sequence: CDR1 ENHRY, CDR2 SYGVKD. V lost 10 bases to trimming and J lost 9 bases, with 19 bases between them. CDR3 nucleotides: TGTGCCACGACGGAGGAGGAACCCCGTTCACCCCTCCACTTT. Translating it yields CATTEEEPRSPLHF.

The chain uses TRBV5-1 and TRBJ2-3, with 8 bases aligning to TRBD2. Germline V gene lookup returns CDR1 SGHRS and CDR2 YFSETQ. Losses at the gene ends were 4 bases for V and 0 bases for J; bases not matched to a gene: 4. This CDR3 is 15 amino acids long. The CDR3 here is CASSQWTSSTDTQYF. CDR3 nucleotides: TGCGCCAGCAGCCAGTGGACTAGCAGCACAGATACGCAGTATTTT.

The chain uses TRBV2 and TRBJ2-3, with 7 bases that match TRBD1. V shed 6 bases and J 3 bases; nucleotides not matched to a gene: 12. The CDR3 consists of 16 residues. Germline V lookup: CDR1 SNHLY, CDR2 FYNNEI. The CDR3 region is CASRDNRGAGTDTQYF. DNA for the CDR3: TGTGCCAGCAGAGACAACAGGGGCGCCGGGACAGATACGCAGTATTTT.

This sequence joins TRBV2 and TRBJ2-2, with no clear D. The V gene lost 6 bases and the J gene lost 6 bases, with 8 bases spanning the gap. This CDR3 spans 12 amino acids. Germline V gene data show CDR1 as SNHLY and CDR2 as FYNNEI. The DNA for the CDR3 is TGTGCCAGCAGCGGCCTCGCCGGGGAGCTGTTTTTT. This codes for CASSGLAGELFF.

The chain links TRBV7-8 to TRBJ2-2, with TRBD2 matching over 10 bases. The CDR3 totals 15 residues. Germline loops: CDR1 SGHVS, CDR2 FQNEAQ. With V trimmed by 4 bases and J by 4 bases, 3 bases remained unmatched. Here the CDR3 DNA reads TGTGCCAGCAGCTCCAAGCGGGGGGGCACCGGGGAGCTGTTTTTT. Protein: CASSSKRGGTGELFF. Supplemented by reference TRBV7-8 and TRBJ2-2, the full variable domain reads GAGVSQSPRYKVAKRGQDVALRCDPISGHVSLFWYQQALGQGPEFLTYFQNEAQLDKSGLPSDRFFAERPEGSVSTLKIQRTQQEDSAVYLCASSSKRGGTGELFFGEGSRLTVL.

The rearrangement uses TRBV7-2 and TRBJ2-2, with D perhaps matching TRBD2 (7 bases). Germline V gene data show CDR1 as SGHTA and CDR2 as FQGNSA. The CDR3 consists of 16 residues. V was pared by 3 bases and J by 5 bases, with 16 bases between. The CDR3 loop reads CASSLGGGPLTGELFF. Here the CDR3 DNA reads TGTGCCAGCAGCTTGGGCGGGGGCCCTTTAACCGGGGAGCTGTTTTTT. The complete variable domain, with remaining parts taken from reference TRBV7-2 and TRBJ2-2, reads GAGVSQSPSNKVTEKGKDVELRCDPISGHTALYWYRQSLGQGLEFLIYFQGNSAPDKSGLPSDRFSAERTGGSVSTLTIQRTQQEDSAVYLCASSLGGGPLTGELFFGEGSRLTVL.

This clone was found many times. The chain recombines TRBV5-4 with TRBJ1-4, with D possibly TRBD1 on 5 matching bases. The CDR3 has 13 amino acids. Germline-derived CDR1 and CDR2 are SGHNT and YYREEE (reference sequence). V was shortened by 4 bases and J by 6 bases, with 10 bases between the two germline ends. The chain's CDR3 is CASSQDTDEKLFF. The DNA of the CDR3 is TGTGCCAGCAGCCAGGACACTGATGAAAAACTGTTTTTT.

This clone was seen only a few times. J is TRBJ2-2 and V is TRBV29-1; perhaps TRBD1 as D (6 bases). V lost 6 bases to trimming and J lost 2 bases, with 13 bases between them. The CDR3 is made up of 14 amino acids. Germline CDR1 is SQVTM and CDR2 is ANQGSEA. The CDR3 DNA sequence: TGCAGCGTGGCCCCGGACAGAAACACCGGGGAGCTGTTTTTT. Protein: CSVAPDRNTGELFF.

The chain combines TRBV30 with TRBJ1-1, with D hard to call. V lost 3 bases, J lost 0 bases, and 17 bases lay in between. CDR1 and CDR2 from the germline V gene are GTSNPN and SVGIG (reference sequence). This CDR3 region has 16 residues. Written as DNA, the CDR3 is TGTGCCTGGAGGTGGAGGGCCCGCCCCATGAACACTGAAGCTTTCTTT. Its protein is CAWRWRARPMNTEAFF.

This clone was seen a few times. The rearrangement joins TRBV5-6 to TRBJ2-5; 9 bases line up with TRBD2. This CDR3 is 16 amino acids long. The germline gives CDR1 SGHDT, CDR2 YYEEEE. J was trimmed by 0 bases and V by 1 base; bases with no gene match: 4. The CDR3 sequence is CASSLILAGYQETQYF. The CDR3 bases are TGTGCCAGCAGCTTGATCCTAGCGGGATACCAAGAGACCCAGTACTTC.

The chain links TRBV14 to TRBJ1-2; no reliable D call. The CDR3 is 15 amino acids. V lost 4 bases and J 4 bases, leaving 16 bases between the germline ends. Germline assignment: CDR1 SGHDN and CDR2 FVKESK. CDR3 region: CASSPGISLGYGYTF. The DNA of the CDR3 is TGTGCCAGCAGCCCGGGAATCAGCTTAGGCTATGGCTACACCTTC.

The table lists this clone with many counts. The rearrangement links TRBV19 to TRBJ1-6; D is perhaps TRBD1 (6 bases). This CDR3 is built from 14 residues. Trimming pared 3 bases from V and 10 bases from J, leaving 13 bases between. Germline-derived CDR1 and CDR2 are LNHDA and SQIVND (reference sequence). Here the CDR3 reads CASSISGGRSPLHF. CDR3 sequence (DNA): TGTGCCAGTAGTATTTCGGGGGGCCGATCACCCCTCCACTTT.

This clone came up once. The CDR3 nucleotides read TGCGCCAGCAGCCCGGACTTACCTGGGGCCAACGTCCTGACTTTC. As protein: CASSPDLPGANVLTF. The chain combines TRBV5-1 with TRBJ2-6, with D perhaps matching TRBD2 (5 bases). Trimming cost V 4 bases and J 2 bases, with 10 bases left between them. Germline loops: CDR1 SGHRS, CDR2 YFSETQ. The CDR3 loop spans 15 amino acids.

Only one count was recorded for this clone. J is TRBJ2-5 and V is TRBV4-1; D gene uncertain. CDR3 length: 15 amino acids. Trimming removed 0 bases at V and 2 bases at J, with 10 bases between. In germline, CDR1 is MGHRA, CDR2 YSYEKL. CDR3 coding DNA: TGCGCCAGCAGCCAAGATCCTCGGTTTCAAGAGACCCAGTACTTC. Amino acids: CASSQDPRFQETQYF.

The chain recombines TRBV30 with TRBJ1-6, with a weak D call TRBD1 (5 bases). Per the germline V gene, CDR1 is GTSNPN and CDR2 is SVGIG (reference sequence). The CDR3 runs 14 residues. Deletions cut 1 base from V and 6 bases from J, with 10 bases between. CDR3 sequence: CAWSDGAGNSPLHF. The CDR3 nucleotides are TGTGCCTGGAGTGATGGGGCAGGTAATTCACCCCTCCACTTT.